This TCR beta chain was recovered during a study of type 1 and type 2 diabetes patients. Across the study: Participants included type 1 and type 2 diabetes patients plus nondiabetic controls. General observations from the study: Age and gender were not matched between study groups, possibly biasing interpretation. Some T1D-only expanded clones might appear in more T2D or control samples.

PCR was run on genomic DNA. Amplification of the beta chain CDR3 used 30 forward and 13 reverse multiplex primers. TCRdb reanalysed the multiplex PCR reads using MiXCR and keeps one entry per CDR3 protein. The table records around 300,000 distinct CDR3 sequences, roughly 50% of them present only once. This clonotype appeared a few times. Its antigen remains unknown. Trimming cost V 4 bases and J 0 bases, with 15 bases left between them. The CDR3 covers 17 residues. Germline CDR1 and CDR2: KGHDR and SFDVKD. Peripheral blood, 9.5 to 10 milliliters per participant, was collected. Sequenced input: peripheral blood mononuclear cells (PBMCs). The sequence was collected from a man aged 18-30 years with type 2 diabetes. The chain joins TRBV24-1 to TRBJ2-1, with D hard to call. The CDR3 nucleotides are TGTGCCACCAGTGACGCCCCTCCTGGGCGCTCCTACAATGAGCAGTTCTTC. It is translated as CATSDAPPGRSYNEQFF.